The entry that follows covers one TCR beta chain sequence. Antigen unknown. The source of the sample is a study of hypomethylating agent response in myelodysplastic syndrome. Turning to the study itself: Either azacitidine (about 75% of the 11) or decitabine (3 of 11) was given.

Method: immunoSEQ multiplex PCR; TCRdb's copy keeps in-frame clones and lacks some. The sample contains a few thousand clones, approximately 90% of which appear only once. This CDR3 spans 15 amino acids. The J segment lost 4 bases and the V segment lost 0 bases, leaving 3 bases of the junction unmatched. Germline assignment: CDR1 MNHNY and CDR2 SVGAGI (reference sequence). Findings of the study overall: More novel clonotypes appeared in responders; more contracted clonotypes appeared in non-responders after treatment.

The sequence came from a human donor with myelodysplastic syndrome. The sample consisted of bone marrow, taken before or after starting hypomethylating agent treatment for myelodysplastic syndrome (not recorded which). This chain joins TRBV6-6 and TRBJ1-5, with 7 bases lining up with TRBD1. CDR3 protein: CASSYSAGGNQPQHF. CDR3 DNA sequence: TGTGCCAGCAGTTACTCGGCAGGGGGAAATCAGCCCCAGCATTTT.